A selection of T cell receptor beta chains follows, all from one sample in a study of cytomegalovirus exposure and HLA in healthy donors. Sequenced by immunoSEQ multiplex PCR; TCRdb stores in-frame clones only, minus some. The sample shows tens of thousands of clones, 55% to 75% of them seen only once. Sequencing was performed on PBMCs. The origin of the receptors is a man in his forties or fifties in good health and CMV-seropositive. The CDR3 runs from the conserved cysteine through the conserved F or W. The order of the fields is CDR3 DNA, CDR3 protein, D gene, J gene, V gene, clone size, CDR3 length. A D gene is named only where the DNA matches it firmly. Expanded clones get a size class; other rows say once, few or many, or leave the size out.

TGTGCCAGCAGTGAGGTACTAGGCTCCTACAATGAGCAGTTCTTC CASSEVLGSYNEQFF . TRBJ2-1 TRBV2 few 15
TGTGCCAGTAGTATAGGGTCAAGGGGTGGCAATCAGCCCCAGCATTTT CASSIGSRGGNQPQHF . TRBJ1-5 TRBV19 . 16
TGCGCCAGCAGCCGAGGGCCCGGGAATCGCTACGAGCAGTACTTC CASSRGPGNRYEQYF . TRBJ2-7 TRBV5-1 . 15
TGTGCCAGCAGCGAAACCGGGACAGGGGTTCACGGCTACACCTTC CASSETGTGVHGYTF TRBD1 TRBJ1-2 TRBV2 many 15
TGTGCCAGTAAAACAGATCTAGCCAAAAACATTCAGTACTTC CASKTDLAKNIQYF . TRBJ2-4 TRBV19 . 14
TGTGCCAGTAGTATACAAGTGACAGGGGGCAAAACCGGGGAGCTGTTTTTT CASSIQVTGGKTGELFF TRBD1 TRBJ2-2 TRBV19 many 17
TGTGCCAGCAGCTACGCATTGGGGAGGGAGCAGTTCTTC CASSYALGREQFF . TRBJ2-1 TRBV7-6 . 13
TGTGCCAGCAGCAAAGGGGACTTGGCGCAGTATTTT CASSKGDLAQYF . TRBJ2-3 TRBV7-9 . 12
TGTGCCTGGACAGCGAATAGCAATCAGCCCCAGCATTTT CAWTANSNQPQHF . TRBJ1-5 TRBV30 . 13
TGTGCCAGCAGCTTAGGGGGTACGAACACTGAAGCTTTCTTT CASSLGGTNTEAFF . TRBJ1-1 TRBV6-1 . 14
TGCAGCGTTGATGATAGCGCCTACGAGCAGTACTTC CSVDDSAYEQYF . TRBJ2-7 TRBV29-1 . 12
TGCAGCGTTGTCAAGGGGTCTGGCTACGAGCAGTACTTC CSVVKGSGYEQYF . TRBJ2-7 TRBV29-1 . 13
TGTGCCAGCAGCTTCGGGACTACCAAGGGGGAGACCCAGTACTTC CASSFGTTKGETQYF TRBD2 TRBJ2-5 TRBV7-9 . 15
TGTGCCAGCAGTGTCGGGTTGAGCTCCTATAATTCACCCCTCCACTTT CASSVGLSSYNSPLHF . TRBJ1-6 TRBV6-1 . 16
TGTGCCAGCAGTTCTCAGGGGAATAGCAATCAGCCCCAGCATTTT CASSSQGNSNQPQHF . TRBJ1-5 TRBV27 . 15
TGTGCCAGCAAGTTTGGAGGTTGGAATCAGCCCCAGCATTTT CASKFGGWNQPQHF . TRBJ1-5 TRBV2 . 14
TGCAGCGTTGGACAGGGGGATAACTATGGCTACACCTTC CSVGQGDNYGYTF TRBD1 TRBJ1-2 TRBV29-1 . 13
TGTGCCAGCACCCTACCGGGACAGGGGGTGATTGCTGAAGCTTTCTTT CASTLPGQGVIAEAFF TRBD1 TRBJ1-1 TRBV6-6 . 16
TGTGCCAGCAGTTACTCCGGGACAGGGATGGGCTACGAGCAGTACTTC CASSYSGTGMGYEQYF TRBD1 TRBJ2-7 TRBV6-5 . 16
TGCAGCGCCAATACTCAGACAGGGCAAGAGACCCAGTACTTC CSANTQTGQETQYF TRBD1 TRBJ2-5 TRBV29-1 few 14
TGTGCCAGCAGTGTGGGTAGCGGGGGTTCAGGTACGCAGTATTTT CASSVGSGGSGTQYF TRBD2 TRBJ2-3 TRBV2 . 15
TGTGCCAGCAGCTTAGGCGGGAAGACGAGCACAGATACGCAGTATTTT CASSLGGKTSTDTQYF . TRBJ2-3 TRBV11-3 . 16
TGCGCCAGCAGCAGAACTAGCGACTCCTACAATGAGCAGTTCTTC CASSRTSDSYNEQFF TRBD2 TRBJ2-1 TRBV5-1 . 15
TGTGCCAGTAGTATGGGTGGGACAGGGGTAAACATTCAGTACTTC CASSMGGTGVNIQYF TRBD1 TRBJ2-4 TRBV19 few 15
TGTGCCAGTAGTACCGGACAGATCTATGGCTACACCTTC CASSTGQIYGYTF . TRBJ1-2 TRBV19 . 13
TGTGCCAGCAGTGCCGGGACAGGGGAGTTCAATGAGCAGTTCTTC CASSAGTGEFNEQFF TRBD1 TRBJ2-1 TRBV6-4 . 15
TGCGCCAGCAGTAGAGGACAGGCGCACTACAATGAGCAGTTCTTC CASSRGQAHYNEQFF TRBD1 TRBJ2-1 TRBV23-1 few 15
TGTGCCAGTAGTAGCTGGGCGGGAGGCCAAGCCAGCTCCTACAATGAGCAGTTCTTC CASSSWAGGQASSYNEQFF TRBD2 TRBJ2-1 TRBV19 . 19
TGCGCCAGCAGCTTAACAGGGGGCTACACTGAAGCTTTCTTT CASSLTGGYTEAFF TRBD1 TRBJ1-1 TRBV5-1 . 14
TGTGCCAGCAGCCTCTCGGGAGAGACCCAGTACTTC CASSLSGETQYF . TRBJ2-5 TRBV5-5 . 12
TGTGCCAGCAGCCCATGGGCGGGGCCCTCCTACGAGCAGTACTTC CASSPWAGPSYEQYF . TRBJ2-7 TRBV28 . 15
TGTGCCAGCTCGGACGGGACAGGGGAGGTGAACACTGAAGCTTTCTTT CASSDGTGEVNTEAFF TRBD1 TRBJ1-1 TRBV18 . 16
TGTGCCAGTAGCATTCTCTTGGCCCTAGGGGGTCAGCCCCAGCATTTT CASSILLALGGQPQHF . TRBJ1-5 TRBV19 few 16
TGCGCCAGCAGCCAAACAGGGTATAGCACAGATACGCAGTATTTT CASSQTGYSTDTQYF . TRBJ2-3 TRBV4-3 few 15
TGTGCCAGTACCCCGGACAGGGGGGAGACCCAGTACTTC CASTPDRGETQYF TRBD1 TRBJ2-5 TRBV19 . 13
TGTGCCAGCAGCCTAAAAATAGAGGTCAATGAGCAGTTCTTC CASSLKIEVNEQFF . TRBJ2-1 TRBV7-2 . 14
TGTGCCTGGACTTCCTCCCCGAACACCATATATTTT CAWTSSPNTIYF . TRBJ1-3 TRBV30 . 12
TGTGCCAGTAGCCATGGGGACAACGGTTCACCCCTCCACTTT CASSHGDNGSPLHF . TRBJ1-6 TRBV19 . 14
TGCGCCAGCAGCCAAGACAGGGGGTCTGGAAACACCATATATTTT CASSQDRGSGNTIYF TRBD1 TRBJ1-3 TRBV4-3 . 15
TGCAGCGTTGTTCGCCCGGACTTACCTAGCTCCTACAATGAGCAGTTCTTC CSVVRPDLPSSYNEQFF . TRBJ2-1 TRBV29-1 . 17
TGTGCCAGTAGTAGTCCCGGGGGGTCGGATGAGCAGTTCTTC CASSSPGGSDEQFF TRBD2 TRBJ2-1 TRBV19 . 14
TGTGCCAGCAGCTCTGACCAAGAGACCCAGTACTTC CASSSDQETQYF . TRBJ2-5 TRBV13 . 12
TGCGCCAGCAGCGTCCAGGGCTCCGGGGGGGCTGAAGCTTTCTTT CASSVQGSGGAEAFF . TRBJ1-1 TRBV5-1 few 15
TGCAGCGTTACAGGGTTAGATACGCAGTATTTT CSVTGLDTQYF . TRBJ2-3 TRBV29-1 . 11
TGTGCAGCAAAGGCCAGGGGTAACACAGATACGCAGTATTTT CAAKARGNTDTQYF . TRBJ2-3 TRBV2 . 14
TGTGCCACCAACAGGGGTTATAATTCACCCCTCCACTTT CATNRGYNSPLHF TRBD1 TRBJ1-6 TRBV19 few 13
TGTGCCAGCAGCCGGACAGGGTGGGCCTACGAGCAGTACTTC CASSRTGWAYEQYF TRBD1 TRBJ2-7 TRBV11-3 . 14
TGTGCCAGCAGCTTATGGGCGGGAAGCGGGGTCTCCAATGAGCAGTTCTTC CASSLWAGSGVSNEQFF TRBD2 TRBJ2-1 TRBV11-2 once 17
TGCGCCAGCAGCCACTCTAGCGGGAGGGGGGAGACCCAGTACTTC CASSHSSGRGETQYF TRBD2 TRBJ2-5 TRBV4-3 few 15
TGTGCCAGCAGCTTCCCATCCCCCAGCGTTAGCTCCTACGAGCAGTACTTC CASSFPSPSVSSYEQYF . TRBJ2-7 TRBV11-2 . 17
TGTGCCAGCAGCAAACGGAGGTTTTCACCCCTCCACTTT CASSKRRFSPLHF . TRBJ1-6 TRBV21-1 . 13
TGTGCCAGCAGCTTAAGGCTAGCGGTATCGGATACGCAGTATTTT CASSLRLAVSDTQYF TRBD2 TRBJ2-3 TRBV11-2 . 15
TGTGCCAGTAGTCCCGGGACAGGGGCGTACAATGAGCAGTTCTTC CASSPGTGAYNEQFF TRBD1 TRBJ2-1 TRBV19 . 15
TGTGCCAGCAGTCTCGTGACTAGCGGCTACAATGAGCAGTTCTTC CASSLVTSGYNEQFF TRBD2 TRBJ2-1 TRBV6-6 . 15